This entry describes one TCR beta chain. Its antigen remains unknown. This sample was taken from a study of blood T cells in healthy people across ages. Study-wide points: Naive CD4+ cells and diversity were both higher in long-lived donors than in aged donors. Significant beta diversity loss was already apparent by age roughly 44, declining roughly linearly.

V lost 1 base to trimming and J lost 0 bases, with 4 bases between them. Germline-derived CDR1 and CDR2 are MNHNS and SASEGT. The CDR3 loop spans 13 amino acids. Through a sample-barcoded 5' primer and a J-beta primer mix, a second PCR was run for roughly 7 to 12 cycles. Each cDNA was tagged by a template-switch adaptor containing 12 random nucleotides. Using its own MiXCR run on the 5' RACE reads, TCRdb lists one record per CDR3 protein. The sample records under 950,000 distinct CDR3 sequences, approximately 21% being singletons. This clonotype was sampled from a man aged 70 or older in good health. The rearrangement links TRBV6-1 to TRBJ2-7; D unresolved. Sequencing was carried out using blood. DNA for the CDR3: TGTGCCAGCAGTGAAGATGCCTCCTACGAGCAGTACTTC. As protein: CASSEDASYEQYF.